The entry that follows covers one T cell receptor beta chain sequence. The data were obtained in a study of blood T cell repertoires in COVID-19. Study background: Sites in the United States, Italy and Spain provided acute and convalescent COVID-19 samples. T cells, B-cell-depleted T cells, or PBMCs provided the cDNA or gDNA that served as material.

Per the study methods: Estimates of nucleated cell counts were drawn from the amplification of reference gene primers. TCRdb's copy holds only in-frame clones and misses some; the assay was immunoSEQ multiplex PCR. The DNA gave D and trimming, while V, J and clone size come from that table. The table shows approximately 180,000 clones, with 75% to 85% occurring only once. Germline lookup yields CDR1 SGHDN and CDR2 FVKESK. The CDR3 extends over 15 amino acids. The V end lost 1 base, the J end lost 4 bases, and 13 bases lay between the germline ends. Individuals aged about 18 to 89 years were recruited from some 26 US areas.

This receptor was obtained from a woman aged 50 to 60 with acute COVID-19. V and J are TRBV14 and TRBJ1-1; D might be TRBD1 (6 bases). Sequencing used PBMCs or T cells enriched from blood (not recorded which). CDR3 in amino acids: CASSQGTGLGTEAFF. CDR3 nucleotide sequence: TGTGCCAGCAGCCAAGGCACAGGGCTTGGCACTGAAGCTTTCTTT.